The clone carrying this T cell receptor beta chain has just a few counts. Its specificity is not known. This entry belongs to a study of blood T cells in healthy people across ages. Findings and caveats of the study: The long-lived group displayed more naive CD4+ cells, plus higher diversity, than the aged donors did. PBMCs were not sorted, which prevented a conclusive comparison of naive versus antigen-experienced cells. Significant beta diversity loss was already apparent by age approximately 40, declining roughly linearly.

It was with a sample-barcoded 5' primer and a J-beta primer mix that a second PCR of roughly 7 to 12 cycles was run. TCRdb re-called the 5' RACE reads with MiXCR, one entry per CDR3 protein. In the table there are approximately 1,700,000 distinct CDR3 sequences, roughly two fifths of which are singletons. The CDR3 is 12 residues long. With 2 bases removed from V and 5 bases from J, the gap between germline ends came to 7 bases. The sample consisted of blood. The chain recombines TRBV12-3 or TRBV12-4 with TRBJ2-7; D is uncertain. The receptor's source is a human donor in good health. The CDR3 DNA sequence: TGTGCCAGCAGTTTACTGGTAAACGAGCAGTACTTC. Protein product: CASSLLVNEQYF.